This TCR beta chain was captured in a study of molecular identifiers for immune sequencing clone quantification. TCRdb recomputed calls from the PCR reads with MiXCR, one row per CDR3 protein. The data hold hundreds of thousands of distinct CDR3 sequences, with about 25% observed a single time. This clonotype was observed a few times. The CDR3 covers 14 residues. From germline, CDR1 is LNHDA and CDR2 SQIVND (reference sequence). Trimming at V came to 6 bases and at J to 5 bases, leaving 7 bases not matched to a gene. Sequenced material: naive CD8+ T cells from blood, with Jurkat cell RNA spiked in. The subset is: FACS-sorted CD8+CD4-CCR7+CD45RA+ naive T cells. The genes are TRBV19 and TRBJ1-5; 7 bases are a match to TRBD1. The receptor was derived from a human donor in good health. Some libraries in this study had Jurkat cell RNA spiked in. The CDR3 region is CASRGTEGDQPQHF. As DNA, the CDR3 is TGTGCCAGTAGAGGGACAGAAGGGGATCAGCCCCAGCATTTT.